This T cell receptor beta chain was captured by sequencing in a study of blood T cell repertoires in COVID-19. Study background: Donors in the United States, Italy and Spain gave samples during acute or convalescent COVID-19. PBMCs, B-cell-depleted T cells, or T cells provided the cDNA or gDNA that made up the material.

CDR1 and CDR2 (germline): SQVTM, ANQGSEA. V lost 4 bases and J lost 5, with 12 bases in between. The CDR3 is 13 residues long. Per the original methods: Estimation of nucleated cell counts was performed using reference gene primer amplification. Generated by immunoSEQ multiplex PCR, the TCRdb table keeps only in-frame clones and is missing some. V, J and clone size were drawn from that table, and D and trimming were deduced from the DNA. The sample holds under 300,000 clones, about 88% seen once. This clone was observed a handful of times. J is TRBJ1-5 and V is TRBV29-1; TRBD1 might be the D (5 bases). Sequencing was done on a sample of peripheral blood. This TCR was sampled from a man younger than 35 with active or convalescent COVID-19. The CDR3 DNA reads as TGCAGCGTTGGCGGGGCCAAGGATCAGCCCCAGCATTTT. The encoded protein is CSVGGAKDQPQHF.